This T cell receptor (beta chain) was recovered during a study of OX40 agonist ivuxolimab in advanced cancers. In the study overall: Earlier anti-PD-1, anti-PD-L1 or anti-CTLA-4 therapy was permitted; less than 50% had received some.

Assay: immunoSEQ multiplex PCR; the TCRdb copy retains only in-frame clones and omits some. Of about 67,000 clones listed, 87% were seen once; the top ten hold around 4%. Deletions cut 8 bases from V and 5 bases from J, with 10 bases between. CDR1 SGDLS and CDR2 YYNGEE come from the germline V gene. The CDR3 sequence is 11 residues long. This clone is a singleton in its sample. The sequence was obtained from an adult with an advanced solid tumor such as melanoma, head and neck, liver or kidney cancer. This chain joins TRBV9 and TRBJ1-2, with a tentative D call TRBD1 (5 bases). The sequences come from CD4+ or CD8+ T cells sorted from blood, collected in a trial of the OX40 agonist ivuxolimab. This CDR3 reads CASSGTYGYTF. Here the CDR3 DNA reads TGTGCCAGTTCCGGGACTTATGGCTACACCTTC.